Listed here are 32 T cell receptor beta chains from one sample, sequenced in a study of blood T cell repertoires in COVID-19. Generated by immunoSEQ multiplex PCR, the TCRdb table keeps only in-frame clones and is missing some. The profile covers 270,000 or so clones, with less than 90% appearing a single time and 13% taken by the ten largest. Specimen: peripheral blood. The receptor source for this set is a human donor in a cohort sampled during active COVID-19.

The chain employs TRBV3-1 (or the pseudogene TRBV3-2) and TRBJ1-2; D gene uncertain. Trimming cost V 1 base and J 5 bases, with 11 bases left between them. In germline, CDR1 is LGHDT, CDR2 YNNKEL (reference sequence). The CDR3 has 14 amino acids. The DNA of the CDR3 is TGTGCCAGCAGCCAAGCTTCTCCGGGGTATGGCTACACCTTC. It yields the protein CASSQASPGYGYTF.

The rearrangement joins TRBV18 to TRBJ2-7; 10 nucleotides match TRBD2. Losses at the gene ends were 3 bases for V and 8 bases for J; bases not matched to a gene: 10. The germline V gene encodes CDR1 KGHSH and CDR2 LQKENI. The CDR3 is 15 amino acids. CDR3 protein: CASSPEVTSGTKQYF. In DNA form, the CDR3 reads TGTGCCAGCTCACCGGAAGTAACTAGCGGGACTAAGCAGTACTTC.

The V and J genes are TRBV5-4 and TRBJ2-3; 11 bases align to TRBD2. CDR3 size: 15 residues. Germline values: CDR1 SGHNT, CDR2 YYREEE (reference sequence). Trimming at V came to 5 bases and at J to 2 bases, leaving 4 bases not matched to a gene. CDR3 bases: TGTGCCAGCAGACCTAGCGGGGGGATCACAGATACGCAGTATTTT. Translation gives CASRPSGGITDTQYF.

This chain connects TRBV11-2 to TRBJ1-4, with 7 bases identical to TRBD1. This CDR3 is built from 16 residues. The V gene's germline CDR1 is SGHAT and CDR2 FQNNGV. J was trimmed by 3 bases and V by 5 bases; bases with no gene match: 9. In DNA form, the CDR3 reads TGTGCCAGCAGCACCCGGCGACAGGGATCTAATGAAAAACTGTTTTTT. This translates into CASSTRRQGSNEKLFF.

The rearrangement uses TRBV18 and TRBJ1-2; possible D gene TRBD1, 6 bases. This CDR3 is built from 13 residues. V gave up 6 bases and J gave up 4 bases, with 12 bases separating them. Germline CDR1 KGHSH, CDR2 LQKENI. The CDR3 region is CASSPGGGYGYTF. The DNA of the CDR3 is TGTGCCAGCTCCCCGGGAGGGGGCTATGGCTACACCTTC.

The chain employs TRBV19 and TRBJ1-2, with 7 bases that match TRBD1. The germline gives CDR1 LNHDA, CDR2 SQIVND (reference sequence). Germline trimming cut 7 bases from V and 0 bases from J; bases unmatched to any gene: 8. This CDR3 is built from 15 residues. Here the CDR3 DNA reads TGTGCCAGTAAAAGACAGGGTTGGTCTAACTATGGCTACACCTTC. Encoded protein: CASKRQGWSNYGYTF.

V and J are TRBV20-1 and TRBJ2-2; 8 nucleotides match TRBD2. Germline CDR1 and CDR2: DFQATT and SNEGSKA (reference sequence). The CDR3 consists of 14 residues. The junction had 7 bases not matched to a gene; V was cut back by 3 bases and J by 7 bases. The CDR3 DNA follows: TGCAGTGCTAGTACCAGCGGGAGTGGCGGGGAGCTGTTTTTT. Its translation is CSASTSGSGGELFF.

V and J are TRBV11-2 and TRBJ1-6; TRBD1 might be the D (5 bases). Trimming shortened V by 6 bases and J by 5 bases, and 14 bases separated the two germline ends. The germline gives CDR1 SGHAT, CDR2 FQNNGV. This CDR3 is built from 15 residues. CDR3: CASRASVTDNSPLHF. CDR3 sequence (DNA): TGTGCCAGCAGAGCCTCGGTGACAGATAATTCACCCCTCCACTTT. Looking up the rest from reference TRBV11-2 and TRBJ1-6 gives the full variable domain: EAGVAQSPRYKIIEKRQSVAFWCNPISGHATLYWYQQILGQGPKLLIQFQNNGVVDDSQLPKDRFSAERLKGVDSTLKIQPAKLEDSAVYLCASRASVTDNSPLHFGNGTRLTVT.

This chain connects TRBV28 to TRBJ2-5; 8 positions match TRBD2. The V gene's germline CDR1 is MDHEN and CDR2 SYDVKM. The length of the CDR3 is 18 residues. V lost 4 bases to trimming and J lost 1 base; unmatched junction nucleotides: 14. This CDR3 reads CASSSMLGIAGSQETQYF. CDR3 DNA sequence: TGTGCCAGCAGTTCTATGTTGGGAATAGCGGGATCCCAAGAGACCCAGTACTTC.

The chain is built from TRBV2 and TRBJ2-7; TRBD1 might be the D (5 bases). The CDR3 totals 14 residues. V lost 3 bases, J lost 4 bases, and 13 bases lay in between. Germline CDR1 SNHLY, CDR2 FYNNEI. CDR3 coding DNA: TGTGCCAGCAGTGAGTTACAGGTTAAGTACGAGCAGTACTTC. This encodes CASSELQVKYEQYF.

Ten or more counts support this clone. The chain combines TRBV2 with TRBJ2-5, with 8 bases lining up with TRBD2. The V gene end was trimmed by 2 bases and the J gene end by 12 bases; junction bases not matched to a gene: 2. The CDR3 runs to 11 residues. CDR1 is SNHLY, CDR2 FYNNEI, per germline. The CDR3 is CASSEQLAEYF. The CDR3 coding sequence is TGTGCCAGCAGTGAACAACTAGCGGAGTACTTC.

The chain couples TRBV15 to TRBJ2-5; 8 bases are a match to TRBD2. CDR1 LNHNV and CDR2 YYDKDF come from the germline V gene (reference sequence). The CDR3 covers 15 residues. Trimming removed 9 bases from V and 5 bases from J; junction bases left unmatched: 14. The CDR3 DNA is TGTGCCACGTCCTCAAGCGGGGGATTAAGTGAGACCCAGTACTTC. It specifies CATSSSGGLSETQYF.

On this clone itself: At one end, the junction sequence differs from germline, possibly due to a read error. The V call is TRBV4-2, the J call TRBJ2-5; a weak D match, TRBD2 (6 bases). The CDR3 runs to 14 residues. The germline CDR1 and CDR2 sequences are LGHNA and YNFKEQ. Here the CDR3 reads CASSQDRGLETQYF. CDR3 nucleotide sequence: TGTGCCAGCAGTCAAGATCGGGGACTAGAGACCCAGTACTTC.

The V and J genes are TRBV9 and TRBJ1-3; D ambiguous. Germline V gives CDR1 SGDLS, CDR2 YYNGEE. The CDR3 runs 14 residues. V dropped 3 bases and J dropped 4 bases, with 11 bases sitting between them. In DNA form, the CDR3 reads TGTGCCAGCAGCGCAGAAAGAGGGGGAAACACCATATATTTT. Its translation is CASSAERGGNTIYF.

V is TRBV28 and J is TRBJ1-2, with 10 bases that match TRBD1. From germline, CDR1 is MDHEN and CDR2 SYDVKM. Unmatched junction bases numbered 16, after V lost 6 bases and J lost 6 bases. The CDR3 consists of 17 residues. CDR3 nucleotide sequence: TGTGCCAGCAGCCGTAGGGGACAGGGGCCCCTTGGGGATGGCTACACCTTC. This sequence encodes CASSRRGQGPLGDGYTF.

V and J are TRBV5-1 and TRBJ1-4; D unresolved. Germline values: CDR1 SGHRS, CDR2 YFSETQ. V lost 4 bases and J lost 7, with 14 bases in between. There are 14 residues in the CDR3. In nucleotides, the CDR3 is TGCGCCAGCAGCCCGGCTTCGGCGGGTGAAAAACTGTTTTTT. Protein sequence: CASSPASAGEKLFF.

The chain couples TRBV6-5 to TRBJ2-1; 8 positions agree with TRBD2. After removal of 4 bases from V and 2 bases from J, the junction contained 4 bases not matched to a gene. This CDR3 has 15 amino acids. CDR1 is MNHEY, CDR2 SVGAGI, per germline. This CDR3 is CASSSPGLAYNEQFF. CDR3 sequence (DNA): TGTGCCAGCAGTTCCCCGGGACTAGCCTACAATGAGCAGTTCTTC.

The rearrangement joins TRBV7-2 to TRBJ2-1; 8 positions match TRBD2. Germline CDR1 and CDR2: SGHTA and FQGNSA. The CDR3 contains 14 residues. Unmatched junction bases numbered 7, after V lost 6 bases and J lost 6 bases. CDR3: CASSAGTSSNEQFF. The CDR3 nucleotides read TGTGCCAGCAGTGCCGGGACTAGTAGCAATGAGCAGTTCTTC.

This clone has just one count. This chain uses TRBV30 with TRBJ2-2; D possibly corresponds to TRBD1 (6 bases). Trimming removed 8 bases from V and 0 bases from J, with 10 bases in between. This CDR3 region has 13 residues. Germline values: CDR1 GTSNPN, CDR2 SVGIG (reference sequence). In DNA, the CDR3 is TGTGCCCGGGACACCTCGAACACCGGGGAGCTGTTTTTT. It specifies CARDTSNTGELFF.

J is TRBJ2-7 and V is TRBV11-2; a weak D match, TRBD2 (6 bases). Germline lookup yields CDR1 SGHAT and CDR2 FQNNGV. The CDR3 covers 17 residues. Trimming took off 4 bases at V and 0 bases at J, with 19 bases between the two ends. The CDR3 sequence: CASSSPAGTGISYEQYF. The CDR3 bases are TGTGCCAGCAGCTCACCCGCGGGAACCGGGATCTCCTACGAGCAGTACTTC.

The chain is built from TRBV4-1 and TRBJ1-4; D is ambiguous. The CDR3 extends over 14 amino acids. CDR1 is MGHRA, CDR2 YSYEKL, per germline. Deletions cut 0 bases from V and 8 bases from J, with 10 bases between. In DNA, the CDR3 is TGCGCCAGCAGCCAAGATAGCGGGAGGGAAAAACTGTTTTTT. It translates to CASSQDSGREKLFF.

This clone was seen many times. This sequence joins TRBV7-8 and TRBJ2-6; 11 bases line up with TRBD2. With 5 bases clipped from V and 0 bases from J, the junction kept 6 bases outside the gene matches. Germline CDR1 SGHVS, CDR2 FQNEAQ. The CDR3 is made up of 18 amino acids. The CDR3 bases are TGTGCCAGCAGCGGGCTAGCGGGAGGCTTCTCTGGGGCCAACGTCCTGACTTTC. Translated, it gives CASSGLAGGFSGANVLTF.

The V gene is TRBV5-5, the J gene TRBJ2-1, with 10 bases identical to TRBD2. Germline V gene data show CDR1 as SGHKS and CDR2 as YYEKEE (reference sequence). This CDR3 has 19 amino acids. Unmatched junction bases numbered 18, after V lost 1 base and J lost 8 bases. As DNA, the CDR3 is TGTGCCAGCAGCTTGAGGGATGGCGGGGCTAGCGGGAGTATCTATGAGCAGTTCTTC. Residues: CASSLRDGGASGSIYEQFF. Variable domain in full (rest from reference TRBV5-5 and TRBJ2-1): DAGVTQSPTHLIKTRGQQVTLRCSPISGHKSVSWYQQVLGQGPQFIFQYYEKEERGRGNFPDRFSARQFPNYSSELNVNALLLGDSALYLCASSLRDGGASGSIYEQFFGPGTRLTVL.

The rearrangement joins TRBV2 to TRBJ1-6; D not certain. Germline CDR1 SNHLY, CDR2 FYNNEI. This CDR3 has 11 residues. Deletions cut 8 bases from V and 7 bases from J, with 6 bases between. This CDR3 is CASGGNSPLHF. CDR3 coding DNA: TGTGCCAGCGGCGGGAATTCACCCCTCCACTTT. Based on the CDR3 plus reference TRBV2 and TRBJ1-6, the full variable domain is EPEVTQTPSHQVTQMGQEVILRCVPISNHLYFYWYRQILGQKVEFLVSFYNNEISEKSEIFDDQFSVERPDGSNFTLKIRSTKLEDSAMYFCASGGNSPLHFGNGTRLTVT.

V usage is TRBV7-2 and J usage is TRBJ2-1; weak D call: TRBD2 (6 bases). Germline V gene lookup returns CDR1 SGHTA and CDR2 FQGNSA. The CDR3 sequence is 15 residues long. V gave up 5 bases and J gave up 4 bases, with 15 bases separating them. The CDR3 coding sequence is TGTGCCAGCAGCGCGGCCGGCGGGGCATACAATGAGCAGTTCTTC. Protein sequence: CASSAAGGAYNEQFF.

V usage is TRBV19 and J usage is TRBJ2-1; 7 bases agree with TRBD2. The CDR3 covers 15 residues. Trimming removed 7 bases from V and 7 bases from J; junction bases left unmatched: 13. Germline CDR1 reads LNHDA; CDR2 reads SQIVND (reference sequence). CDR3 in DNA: TGTGCCAGTAAGGGGTGGGGCGGGAGACAGAATGAGCAGTTCTTC. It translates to CASKGWGGRQNEQFF.

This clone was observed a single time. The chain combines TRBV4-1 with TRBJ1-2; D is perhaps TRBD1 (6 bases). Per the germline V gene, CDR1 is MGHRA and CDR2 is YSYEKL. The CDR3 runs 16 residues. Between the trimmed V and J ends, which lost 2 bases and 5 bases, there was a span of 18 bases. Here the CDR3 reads CASSQPTGSNRYGYTF. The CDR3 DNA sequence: TGCGCCAGCAGCCAACCGACAGGAAGCAATCGTTATGGCTACACCTTC.

In nucleotides, the CDR3 is TGTGCCTGGAGTGGGCATAATAATTCACCCCTCCACTTT. Its protein is CAWSGHNNSPLHF. The chain couples TRBV30 to TRBJ1-6; D remains ambiguous. CDR1 GTSNPN and CDR2 SVGIG come from the germline V gene (reference sequence). The CDR3 extends over 13 amino acids. V was cut by 1 base and J by 5 bases, with 6 bases left in between. The full variable domain, its missing parts supplied by reference TRBV30 and TRBJ1-6, is SQTIHQWPATLVQPVGSPLSLECTVEGTSNPNLYWYRQAAGRGLQLLFYSVGIGQISSEVPQNLSASRPQDRQFILSSKKLLLSDSGFYLCAWSGHNNSPLHFGNGTRLTVT.

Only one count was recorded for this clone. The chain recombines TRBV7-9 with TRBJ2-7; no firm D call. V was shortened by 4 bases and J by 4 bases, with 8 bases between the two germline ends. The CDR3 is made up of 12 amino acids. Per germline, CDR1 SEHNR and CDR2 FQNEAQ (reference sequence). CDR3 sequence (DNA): TGTGCCAGCAGCTCAAAAATTTACGAGCAGTACTTC. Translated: CASSSKIYEQYF.

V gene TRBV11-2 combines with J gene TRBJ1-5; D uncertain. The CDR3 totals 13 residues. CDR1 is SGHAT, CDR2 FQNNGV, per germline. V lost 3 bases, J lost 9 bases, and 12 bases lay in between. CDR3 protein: CASSFQREGPQHF. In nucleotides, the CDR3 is TGTGCCAGCAGCTTCCAGCGGGAAGGGCCCCAGCATTTT.

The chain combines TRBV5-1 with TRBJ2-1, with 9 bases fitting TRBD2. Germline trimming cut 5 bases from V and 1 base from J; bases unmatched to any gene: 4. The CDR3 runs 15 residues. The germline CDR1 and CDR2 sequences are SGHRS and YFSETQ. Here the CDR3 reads CASSEREVSYNEQFF. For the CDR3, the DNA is TGCGCCAGCAGTGAGCGGGAGGTTTCCTACAATGAGCAGTTCTTC.

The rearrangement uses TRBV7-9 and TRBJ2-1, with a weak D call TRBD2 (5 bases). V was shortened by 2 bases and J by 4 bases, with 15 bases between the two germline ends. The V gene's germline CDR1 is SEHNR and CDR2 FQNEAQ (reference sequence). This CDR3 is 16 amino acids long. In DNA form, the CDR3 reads TGTGCCAGCAGCTTACAACCCGGGATAGCTTACAATGAGCAGTTCTTC. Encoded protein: CASSLQPGIAYNEQFF. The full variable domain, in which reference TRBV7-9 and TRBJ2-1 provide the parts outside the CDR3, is DTGVSQNPRHKITKRGQNVTFRCDPISEHNRLYWYRQTLGQGPEFLTYFQNEAQLEKSRLLSDRFSAERPKGSFSTLEIQRTEQGDSAMYLCASSLQPGIAYNEQFFGPGTRLTVL.